This TCR beta chain is drawn from a study of T-cell reconstitution after alpha-beta-depleted transplantation in children. Overall study results and limits: By one year post-transplant, T-cell counts and diversity largely arose from T cells that were newly produced. Approximately two months post-transplant, alpha-beta T cells reportedly originated from several hundred expanded graft clones. Some patients' high day-60 TCRbeta diversity was attributed to recipient cells surviving conditioning.

In its sample, this clonotype was seen many times. Its antigen remains unknown. The TCRbeta library incorporated unique molecular identifiers. TCRdb reprocessed the PCR reads with MiXCR, giving one entry per CDR3 protein. The sample lists 250,000 to 300,000 distinct CDR3 sequences; 9.5% to 13% were seen once. The sample consisted of PBMCs, taken before TCRalphabeta/CD19-depleted stem cell transplant. This TCR came from a boy under three years old with acute myeloid leukemia, due to receive a stem cell transplant.

CDR3 in amino acids: CASSYEHFSTDTQYF. The CDR3 bases are TGTGCCAGCAGTTACGAACACTTTAGCACAGATACGCAGTATTTT. The chain joins TRBV6-5 to TRBJ2-3; D is uncertain. CDR3 length: 15 amino acids. The V and J ends lost 2 bases and 0 bases respectively, with 9 bases between them. CDR1 is MNHEY, CDR2 SVGAGI, per germline.